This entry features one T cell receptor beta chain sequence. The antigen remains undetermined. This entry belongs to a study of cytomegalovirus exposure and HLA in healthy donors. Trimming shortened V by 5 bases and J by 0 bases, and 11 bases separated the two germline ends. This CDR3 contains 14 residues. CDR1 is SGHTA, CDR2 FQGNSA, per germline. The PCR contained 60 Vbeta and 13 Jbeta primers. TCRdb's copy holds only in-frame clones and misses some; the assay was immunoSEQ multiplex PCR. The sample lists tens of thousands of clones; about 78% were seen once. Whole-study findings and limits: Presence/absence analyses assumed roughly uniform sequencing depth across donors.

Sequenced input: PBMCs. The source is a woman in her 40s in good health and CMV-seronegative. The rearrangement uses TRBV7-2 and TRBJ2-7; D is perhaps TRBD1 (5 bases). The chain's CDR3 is CASSQGLSSYEQYF. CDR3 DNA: TGTGCCAGCAGCCAGGGTCTTAGCTCCTACGAGCAGTACTTC.